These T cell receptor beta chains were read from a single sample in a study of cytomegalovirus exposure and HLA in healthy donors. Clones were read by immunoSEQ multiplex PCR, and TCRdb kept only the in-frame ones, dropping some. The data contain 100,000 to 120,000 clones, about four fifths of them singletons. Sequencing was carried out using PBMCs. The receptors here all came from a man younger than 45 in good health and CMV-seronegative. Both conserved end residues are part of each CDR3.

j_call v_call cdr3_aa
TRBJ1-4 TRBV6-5 CASSYSWPTNEKLFF
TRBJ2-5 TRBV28 CASSSWVLARETQYF
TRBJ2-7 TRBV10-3 CAISESTGDYEQYF
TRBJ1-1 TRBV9 CASSVVHGRVEAFF
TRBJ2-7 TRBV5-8 CASSLLAGGSEQYF
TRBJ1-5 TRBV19 CASSRRPGTGGEGVQPQHF
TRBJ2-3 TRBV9 CASSVRQGTTDTQYF
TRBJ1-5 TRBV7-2 CASSSRQGGQPQHF
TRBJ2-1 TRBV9 CASSPSGRGSYNEQFF
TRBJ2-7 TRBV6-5 CASRETGFHEQYF
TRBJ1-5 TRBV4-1 CASSQSTGQGARSNQPQHF
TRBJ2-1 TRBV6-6 CASSSGTGGGADFF
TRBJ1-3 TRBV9 CASSATGTGDLSGNTIYF
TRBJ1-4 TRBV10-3 CAISEPDREEKLFF
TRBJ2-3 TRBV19 CASSNRVDTQYF
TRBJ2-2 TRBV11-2 CASSSQGAKMSTGELFF
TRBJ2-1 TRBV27 CASSPSTDGTYNEQFF
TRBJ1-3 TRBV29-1 CSTRPGAGNTIYF
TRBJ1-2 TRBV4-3 CASSQLHDRGNYGYTF
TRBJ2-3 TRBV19 CASSITWTSTDTQYF
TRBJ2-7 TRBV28 CASERVGTSGSNEQYF
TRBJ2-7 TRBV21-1 CASSKRDAGENEQYF
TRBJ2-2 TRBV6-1 CASTELAGGRGELFF
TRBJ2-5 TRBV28 CASKSGTGGLETQYF
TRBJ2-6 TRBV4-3 CASSQNTGSGANVLTF
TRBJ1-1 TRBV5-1 CASSLGPAGTEAFF
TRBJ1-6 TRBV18 CASSPPGVFNSPLHF